The clone carrying this T cell receptor beta chain came up once. These data are taken from a study of control samples from healthy donors and cancer patients. Data came from immunoSEQ multiplex PCR; TCRdb stores just in-frame clones and leaves some out. The repertoire consists of 88,000 or so clones, with around 94% occurring once and the leading ten covering around 5%. This CDR3 spans 14 amino acids. Germline assignment: CDR1 SGHAT and CDR2 FQNNGV. J lost 4 bases, V lost 1 base, and 0 bases had no gene match. The sample consisted of blood. The chain joins TRBV11-2 to TRBJ2-3; 9 nucleotides match TRBD2. The origin of this receptor is a woman in her late teens or twenties in good health. CDR3 nucleotides: TGTGCCAGCAGCTTAGTAGCGGGGGCAGATACGCAGTATTTT. Amino acids: CASSLVAGADTQYF.